This T cell receptor (beta chain) comes out of a study of blood T cells in healthy people across ages. Points from the study as a whole: While age rose, TCR beta diversity per million T cells dropped in a roughly linear way. Estimates drawn from one million T cells were deemed to understate diversity.

A second about 6 to 11 cycle PCR used barcoded and J-beta primers. TCRdb re-called the 5' RACE reads with MiXCR, one entry per CDR3 protein. Here the sample spans around 620,000 distinct CDR3 sequences, 25% to 30% being singletons. Comment on this clonotype: Its specificity is unknown.

CDR3 length: 14 amino acids. Germline V gene lookup returns CDR1 SEHNR and CDR2 FQNEAQ (reference sequence). The V and J ends lost 5 bases and 4 bases respectively, with 15 bases between them. Specimen: blood. This TCR was recovered from a woman in her seventies in good health. The chain has TRBV7-9 and TRBJ2-7; D is tentatively TRBD1 or TRBD2 (5 bases each). CDR3 nucleotides: TGTGCCAGCAGCCGTTTGGGGGTCGGATACGAGCAGTACTTC. Amino acid sequence: CASSRLGVGYEQYF.